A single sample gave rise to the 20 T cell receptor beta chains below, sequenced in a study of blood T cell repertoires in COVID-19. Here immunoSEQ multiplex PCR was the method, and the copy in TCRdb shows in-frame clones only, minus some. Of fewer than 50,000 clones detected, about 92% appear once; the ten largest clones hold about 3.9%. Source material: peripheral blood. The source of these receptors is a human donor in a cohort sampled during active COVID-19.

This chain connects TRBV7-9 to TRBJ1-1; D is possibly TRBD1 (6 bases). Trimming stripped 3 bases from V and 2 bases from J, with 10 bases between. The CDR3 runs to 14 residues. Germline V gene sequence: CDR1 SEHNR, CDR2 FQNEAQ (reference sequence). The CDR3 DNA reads TGTGCCAGCAGCTTGGCAGGGGCTAACACTGAAGCTTTCTTT. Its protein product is CASSLAGANTEAFF.

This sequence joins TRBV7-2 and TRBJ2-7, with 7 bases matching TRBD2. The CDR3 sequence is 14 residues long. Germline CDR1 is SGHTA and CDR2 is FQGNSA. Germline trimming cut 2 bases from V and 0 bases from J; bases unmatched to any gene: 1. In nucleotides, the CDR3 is TGTGCCAGCAGCTTAAGCGGGGACTCCTACGAGCAGTACGTC. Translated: CASSLSGDSYEQYV.

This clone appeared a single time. The CDR3 is CASSDRGLEQFF. The CDR3 DNA follows: TGTGCCAGCAGCGACAGGGGGCTTGAGCAGTTCTTC. The chain carries TRBV5-4 and TRBJ2-1; 10 bases map to TRBD1. Trimming removed 4 bases from V and 9 bases from J; junction bases left unmatched: 1. The CDR3 length is 12 residues. The germline V gene encodes CDR1 SGHNT and CDR2 YYREEE (reference sequence).

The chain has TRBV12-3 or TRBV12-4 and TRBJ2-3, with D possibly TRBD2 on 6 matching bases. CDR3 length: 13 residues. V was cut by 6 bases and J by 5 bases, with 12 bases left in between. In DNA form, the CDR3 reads TGTGCCAGCAGGTCCCGGGGAGGAGATACGCAGTATTTT. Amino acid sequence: CASRSRGGDTQYF.

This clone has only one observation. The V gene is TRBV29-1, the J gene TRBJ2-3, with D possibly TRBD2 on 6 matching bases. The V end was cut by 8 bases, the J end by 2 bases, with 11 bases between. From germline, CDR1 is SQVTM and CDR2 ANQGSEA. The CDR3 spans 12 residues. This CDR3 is CSLRLDTDTQYF. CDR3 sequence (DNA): TGCAGCCTCCGACTAGACACAGATACGCAGTATTTT.

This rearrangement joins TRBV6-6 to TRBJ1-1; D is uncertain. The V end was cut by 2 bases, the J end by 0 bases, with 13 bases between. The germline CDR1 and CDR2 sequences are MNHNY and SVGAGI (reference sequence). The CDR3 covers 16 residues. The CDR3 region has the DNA TGTGCCAGCAGTTACCCCAGAGGCAGAATGAACACTGAAGCTTTCTTT. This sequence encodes CASSYPRGRMNTEAFF.

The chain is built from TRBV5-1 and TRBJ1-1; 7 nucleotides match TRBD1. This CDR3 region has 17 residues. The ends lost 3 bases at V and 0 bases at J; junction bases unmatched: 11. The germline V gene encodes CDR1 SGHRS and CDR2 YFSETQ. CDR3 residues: CASSYSGTVIMNTEAFF. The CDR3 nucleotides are TGCGCCAGCAGCTACTCCGGGACAGTGATCATGAACACTGAAGCTTTCTTT.

CDR3 sequence (DNA): TGTGCCACCACCGTCCCGCGACCGGGACTAGCGGGGATCTTAGGCTACGAGCAGTACTTC. Protein: CATTVPRPGLAGILGYEQYF. The chain employs TRBV24-1 and TRBJ2-7, with 13 nucleotides matching TRBD2. Trimming took 8 bases from V and 3 from J; bases not matched to a gene: 21. The germline V gene encodes CDR1 KGHDR and CDR2 SFDVKD. This CDR3 is built from 20 residues.

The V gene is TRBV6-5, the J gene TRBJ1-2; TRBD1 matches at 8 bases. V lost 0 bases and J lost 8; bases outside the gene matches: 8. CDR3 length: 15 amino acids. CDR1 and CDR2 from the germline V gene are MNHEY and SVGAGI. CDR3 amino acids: CASSYSSTGAGGYTF. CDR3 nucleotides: TGTGCCAGCAGTTACTCTTCGACAGGGGCTGGAGGCTACACCTTC.

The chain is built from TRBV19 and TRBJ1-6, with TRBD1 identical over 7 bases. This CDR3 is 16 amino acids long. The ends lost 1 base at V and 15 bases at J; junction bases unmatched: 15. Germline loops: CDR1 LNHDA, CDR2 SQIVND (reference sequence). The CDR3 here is CASSIGTGGQPFLLHF. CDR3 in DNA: TGTGCCAGTAGTATAGGTACCGGGGGACAGCCCTTTCTCCTCCACTTT. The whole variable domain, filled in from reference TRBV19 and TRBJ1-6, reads DGGITQSPKYLFRKEGQNVTLSCEQNLNHDAMYWYRQDPGQGLRLIYYSQIVNDFQKGDIAEGYSVSREKKESFPLTVTSAQKNPTAFYLCASSIGTGGQPFLLHFGNGTRLTVT.

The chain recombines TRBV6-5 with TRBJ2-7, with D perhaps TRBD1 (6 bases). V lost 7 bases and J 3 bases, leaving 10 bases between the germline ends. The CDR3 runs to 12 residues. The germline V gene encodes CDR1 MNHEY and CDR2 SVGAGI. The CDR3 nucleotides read TGTGCCAGCACCCCGGACAGCTACGAGCAGTACGTC. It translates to CASTPDSYEQYV.

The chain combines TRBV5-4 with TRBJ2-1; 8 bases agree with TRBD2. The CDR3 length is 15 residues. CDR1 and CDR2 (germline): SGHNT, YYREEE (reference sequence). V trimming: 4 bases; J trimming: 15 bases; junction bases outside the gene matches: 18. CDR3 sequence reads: CASSRGGPGLAWPFF. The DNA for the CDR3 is TGTGCCAGCAGCCGAGGGGGGCCCGGACTAGCATGGCCGTTCTTC.

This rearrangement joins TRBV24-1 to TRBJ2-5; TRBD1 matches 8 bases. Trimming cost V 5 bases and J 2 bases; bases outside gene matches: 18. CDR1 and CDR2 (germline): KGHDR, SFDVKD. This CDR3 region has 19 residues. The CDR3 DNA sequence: TGTGCCACCAGTGCCCCGTTAGACAGGGGCTTAAGCGAACAAGAGACCCAGTACTTC. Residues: CATSAPLDRGLSEQETQYF.

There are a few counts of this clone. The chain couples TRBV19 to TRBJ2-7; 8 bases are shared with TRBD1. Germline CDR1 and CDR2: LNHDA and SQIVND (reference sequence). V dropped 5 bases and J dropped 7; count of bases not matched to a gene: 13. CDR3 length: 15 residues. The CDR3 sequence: CASSSRDRSPGEQYF. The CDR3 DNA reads TGTGCCAGTAGTTCTCGGGACAGGTCCCCGGGGGAGCAGTACTTC.

CDR3 in DNA: TGTGCCAGCGCCCGGGACAGGGGTTCCAACTATGGCTACACCTTC. Translated, it gives CASARDRGSNYGYTF. The chain combines TRBV2 with TRBJ1-2; the match to TRBD1 covers 10 bases. Per germline, CDR1 SNHLY and CDR2 FYNNEI. The CDR3 consists of 15 residues. The junction had 8 bases not matched to a gene; V was cut back by 8 bases and J by 2 bases. Full variable domain (outside the CDR3, taken from reference TRBV2 and TRBJ1-2): EPEVTQTPSHQVTQMGQEVILRCVPISNHLYFYWYRQILGQKVEFLVSFYNNEISEKSEIFDDQFSVERPDGSNFTLKIRSTKLEDSAMYFCASARDRGSNYGYTFGSGTRLTVV.

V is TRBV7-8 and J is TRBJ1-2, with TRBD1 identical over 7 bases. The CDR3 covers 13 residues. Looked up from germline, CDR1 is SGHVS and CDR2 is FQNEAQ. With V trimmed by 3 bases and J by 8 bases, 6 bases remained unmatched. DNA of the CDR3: TGTGCCAGCAGCTTCGGGGTCAGGGGGGGCTACACCTTC. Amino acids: CASSFGVRGGYTF.

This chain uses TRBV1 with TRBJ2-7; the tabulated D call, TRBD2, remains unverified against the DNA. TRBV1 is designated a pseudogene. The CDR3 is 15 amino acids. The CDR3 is CTSSQDRLRCYEQYV. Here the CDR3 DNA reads TGCACCAGCAGCCAAGATCGACTGCGGTGTTACGAGCAGTACGTC.

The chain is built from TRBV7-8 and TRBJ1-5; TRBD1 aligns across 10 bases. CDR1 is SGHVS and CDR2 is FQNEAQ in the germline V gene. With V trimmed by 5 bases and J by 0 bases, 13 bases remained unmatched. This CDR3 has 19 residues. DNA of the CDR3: TGTGCCAGCAGCCCCCGTAACCGACAGGGGGCCTATAGCAATCAGCCCCAGCATTTT. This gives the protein CASSPRNRQGAYSNQPQHF.

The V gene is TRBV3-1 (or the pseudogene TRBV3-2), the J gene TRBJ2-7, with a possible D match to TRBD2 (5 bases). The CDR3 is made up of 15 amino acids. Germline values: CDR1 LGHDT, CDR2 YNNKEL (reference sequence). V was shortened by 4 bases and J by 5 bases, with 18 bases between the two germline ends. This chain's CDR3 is CASSLAGPRRDEQYF. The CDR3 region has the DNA TGTGCCAGCAGCCTCGCGGGCCCGCGGCGTGACGAGCAGTACTTC.

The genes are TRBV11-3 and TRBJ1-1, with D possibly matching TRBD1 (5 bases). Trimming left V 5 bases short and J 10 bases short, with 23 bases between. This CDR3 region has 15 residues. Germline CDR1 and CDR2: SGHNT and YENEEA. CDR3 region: CASSRAQGGLIGAFF. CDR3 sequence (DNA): TGTGCCAGCAGCCGAGCCCAGGGAGGGCTTATCGGAGCTTTCTTT.